Listed here are 15 T cell receptor beta chains from one sample, sequenced in a study of shared clonotypes between healthy human individuals. Clones were sequenced by immunoSEQ multiplex PCR, and TCRdb holds only the in-frame ones, with some missing. Of approximately 1,500,000 clones detected, around 98% appear once; the ten largest clones hold 0.4% to 0.55%. The specimen was naive CD4+ T cells sorted from blood. Subset specified: CD45RA+ positively selected. Receptors were obtained from a man aged 25 to 45 in good health.

J is TRBJ1-6 and V is TRBV5-1; the D is unclear. Trimming cost V 2 bases and J 6 bases, with 6 bases left between them. Germline CDR1 is SGHRS and CDR2 is YFSETQ. The CDR3 loop spans 13 amino acids. The CDR3 here is CASSFMGNSPLHF. The CDR3 nucleotides read TGCGCCAGCAGCTTCATGGGTAATTCACCCCTCCACTTT.

The V gene is TRBV18, the J gene TRBJ2-1, with a tentative D call TRBD1 (6 bases). Germline V gene sequence: CDR1 KGHSH, CDR2 LQKENI. The CDR3 totals 15 residues. V was trimmed by 3 bases and J by 4 bases, leaving 13 bases between them. Written as DNA, the CDR3 is TGTGCCAGCTCACCCTCCCAAGGGGGTTACAATGAGCAGTTCTTC. It encodes CASSPSQGGYNEQFF.

This chain joins TRBV5-1 and TRBJ1-1; D unclear. Germline values: CDR1 SGHRS, CDR2 YFSETQ. This CDR3 spans 15 amino acids. Trimming took 0 bases from V and 1 from J, leaving 10 bases between them. The CDR3 DNA reads TGCGCCAGCAGCTTGGCCAGAGACGGGAACACTGAAGCTTTCTTT. This encodes CASSLARDGNTEAFF. The entire variable domain, with the rest obtained from reference TRBV5-1 and TRBJ1-1, is as follows: KAGVTQTPRYLIKTRGQQVTLSCSPISGHRSVSWYQQTPGQGLQFLFEYFSETQRNKGNFPGRFSGRQFSNSRSEMNVSTLELGDSALYLCASSLARDGNTEAFFGQGTRLTVV.

The chain is built from TRBV28 and TRBJ2-7; D may be TRBD1 or TRBD2 (5 bases each). Germline V gives CDR1 MDHEN, CDR2 SYDVKM. CDR3 length: 16 amino acids. The ends were cut back, 5 bases at V and 3 bases at J, with 20 bases in the middle. The CDR3 bases are TGTGCCAGCAGTCCCTCCTTGGGGCGGGCACTCTACGAGCAGTACTTC. This encodes CASSPSLGRALYEQYF.

The genes are TRBV10-1 and TRBJ2-1; 7 nucleotides agree with TRBD2. The CDR3 consists of 16 residues. V trimming: 3 bases; J trimming: 7 bases; junction bases outside the gene matches: 12. Germline CDR1 reads WNHNN; CDR2 reads SYGVQD (reference sequence). This CDR3 is CASSDRGAGMGNEQFF. The CDR3 region has the DNA TGCGCCAGCAGTGACCGCGGAGCGGGAATGGGTAATGAGCAGTTCTTC.

The V and J genes are TRBV29-1 and TRBJ2-1, with D possibly matching TRBD1 (5 bases). Germline V gives CDR1 SQVTM, CDR2 ANQGSEA. V lost 6 bases, J lost 0 bases, and 18 bases lay in between. The CDR3 runs 16 residues. In nucleotides, the CDR3 is TGCAGCGTGACACCACAACAGGCTAGCTCCTACAATGAGCAGTTCTTC. This sequence encodes CSVTPQQASSYNEQFF.

The rearrangement links TRBV5-5 to TRBJ2-7; D is perhaps TRBD1 or TRBD2 (7 bases each). V was trimmed by 1 base and J by 3 bases, leaving 14 bases between them. The CDR3 contains 15 residues. Germline CDR1 is SGHKS and CDR2 is YYEKEE (reference sequence). CDR3 in DNA: TGTGCCAGCAGCTTGAGCGGGACAGTTGGCTACGAGCAGTACTTC. Protein sequence: CASSLSGTVGYEQYF.

In DNA, the CDR3 is TGTGCCAGCAGTGGGGTTACCGGGGAGCTGTTTTTT. Protein product: CASSGVTGELFF. J is TRBJ2-2 and V is TRBV2; D is undetermined. Per germline, CDR1 SNHLY and CDR2 FYNNEI. Trimming took 4 bases from V and 5 from J, leaving 5 bases between them. The CDR3 runs to 12 residues.

This clone was found once. The rearrangement joins TRBV7-3 to TRBJ2-2, with D hard to call. CDR1 is SGHTA, CDR2 FQGTGA, per germline. V dropped 3 bases and J dropped 0 bases, with 5 bases sitting between them. The CDR3 has 14 amino acids. The CDR3 sequence: CASSFLANTGELFF. The CDR3 DNA follows: TGTGCCAGCAGCTTCCTTGCGAACACCGGGGAGCTGTTTTTT.

The V gene is TRBV11-2, the J gene TRBJ2-1, with 12 bases matching TRBD2. CDR1 and CDR2 from the germline V gene are SGHAT and FQNNGV. Trimming took 3 bases from V and 10 from J; bases not matched to a gene: 7. The CDR3 runs 15 residues. The CDR3 region is CASSFPGLAGNEQFF. The CDR3 DNA is TGTGCCAGCAGCTTTCCGGGACTAGCGGGTAACGAGCAGTTCTTC.

The genes are TRBV27 and TRBJ2-1, with D perhaps matching TRBD1 or TRBD2 (6 bases each). This CDR3 region has 16 residues. The germline V gene has CDR1 MNHEY and CDR2 SMNVEV (reference sequence). Trimming took off 3 bases at V and 1 base at J, with 13 bases between the two ends. This chain's CDR3 is CASSFPTGGSYNEQFF. The CDR3 bases are TGTGCCAGCAGTTTCCCGACAGGAGGGTCCTACAATGAGCAGTTCTTC.

The chain is built from TRBV7-6 and TRBJ2-7; TRBD2 agrees at 7 bases. V lost 1 base and J lost 5; bases outside the gene matches: 20. The CDR3 has 19 residues. Germline V gene lookup returns CDR1 SGHVS and CDR2 FNYEAQ. The CDR3 loop is CASSLVGGIPLRGRNEQYF. The CDR3 DNA reads as TGTGCCAGCAGCTTAGTCGGGGGGATCCCCTTGAGAGGGCGGAACGAGCAGTACTTC.

The chain combines TRBV15 with TRBJ1-5, with TRBD1 matching 8 bases. Germline lookup yields CDR1 LNHNV and CDR2 YYDKDF (reference sequence). The junction had 10 bases not matched to a gene; V was cut back by 1 base and J by 5 bases. The CDR3 is 17 residues long. The CDR3 is CATSRGKDRERDQPQHF. CDR3 in DNA: TGTGCCACCAGCAGAGGGAAGGACAGGGAGCGAGATCAGCCCCAGCATTTT.

V is TRBV10-2 and J is TRBJ1-5, with 7 nucleotides matching TRBD1. This CDR3 contains 13 residues. The V gene's germline CDR1 is WSHSY and CDR2 SAAADI. Trimming removed 7 bases from V and 1 base from J; junction bases left unmatched: 1. The CDR3 DNA is TGCGCCAGCAAGGGACAGAGCAATCAGCCCCAGCATTTT. It specifies CASKGQSNQPQHF.

V gene TRBV25-1 combines with J gene TRBJ1-2; 9 bases line up with TRBD1. The CDR3 totals 17 residues. Germline values: CDR1 MGHDK, CDR2 SYGVNS. The J segment lost 4 bases and the V segment lost 6 bases, leaving 15 bases of the junction unmatched. The CDR3: CASRIAGTGYFGYGYTF. In DNA form, the CDR3 reads TGTGCCAGCAGAATTGCCGGGACAGGGTACTTTGGCTATGGCTACACCTTC.